The rows below give T cell receptor beta chains drawn from one sample of a study of blood T cell repertoires in COVID-19. Data came from immunoSEQ multiplex PCR; TCRdb stores just in-frame clones and leaves some out. The table has some 110,000 clones, roughly 80% seen once. The sample consisted of peripheral blood. All receptors derive from a man in his 70s with acute or convalescent COVID-19. CDR3s include the opening cysteine and the closing phenylalanine or tryptophan. A D gene is named only where the DNA matches it firmly. The listing skips clone size in some rows; elsewhere it reads once, few, many or a size class.

TRBV11-2	TRBJ2-7	TRBD2	.	TGTGCCAGCAGCTCCCTTCAGCGGGGGGCCTTAGGGCAGTACTTC	CASSSLQRGALGQYF
TRBV12-5	TRBJ1-5	TRBD1	.	TGTGCTAGTGGTAGACTATCAGGGGGTCAGCCCCAGCATTTT	CASGRLSGGQPQHF
TRBV9	TRBJ2-1	.	.	TGTGCCAGCAGCGTAACGGGGAGGACTCCAAGGCTCTTC	CASSVTGRTPRLF
TRBV7-9	TRBJ1-3	.	.	TGTGCCAGCAGCTTAGTGAGGGGGAACTCTGGAAACACCATATATTTT	CASSLVRGNSGNTIYF
TRBV11-2	TRBJ2-7	.	.	TGTGCCAGCAGCTTAGGCAGAAACTACGAGCAGTACTTC	CASSLGRNYEQYF
TRBV6-5	TRBJ1-6	TRBD1	once	TGTGCCAGCAGTCGGGACAGCTCCTATAATTCACCCCTCCACTTT	CASSRDSSYNSPLHF
TRBV28	TRBJ2-5	.	.	TGTGCCAGCAGCCGGGCCACTACTAGAGGGGAGGCCCAGTACTTC	CASSRATTRGEAQYF
TRBV5-5	TRBJ2-3	TRBD2	.	TGTGCCAGCAGCTTGGTAGCTCTGGCGGGGGGTCGGGATACGCAGTATTTT	CASSLVALAGGRDTQYF
TRBV29-1	TRBJ2-7	TRBD2	.	TGCAGCGTTGGGACTAGCGGGAGTCGGACCTACGAGCAGTACTTC	CSVGTSGSRTYEQYF
TRBV24-1	TRBJ2-1	.	few	TGTGCCACCAGTGATTTGGGGCAGGGTACCAATGAGCAGTTCTTC	CATSDLGQGTNEQFF
TRBV19	TRBJ1-1	TRBD1	.	TGTGCCAGTAGTCCCCTTGGGACAGCAAAGAACACTGAAGCTTTCTTT	CASSPLGTAKNTEAFF
TRBV7-9	TRBJ1-5	.	.	TGTGCCAGCAGCTTAGCGGCGGCATCGCAGCCCCAGCATTTT	CASSLAAASQPQHF
TRBV4-2	TRBJ2-1	TRBD2	.	TGTGCCAGCAGCCAAGAGGGGGCGGGAGGAGTTGAGCAGTTCTTC	CASSQEGAGGVEQFF
TRBV28	TRBJ1-2	.	.	TGTGCCAGCAGTTCCCCCTCCGTTCAGTATGGCTACACCTTC	CASSSPSVQYGYTF
TRBV5-5	TRBJ1-1	TRBD1	.	TGTGCCAGCAGGCCCGTAGGGCAGGGGGATACTGAAGCTTTCTTT	CASRPVGQGDTEAFF
TRBV7-9	TRBJ1-3	TRBD1	.	TGTGCCAGCAGCCTCCTAGGACAGGGGGGATCTGGAAACACCATATATTTT	CASSLLGQGGSGNTIYF
TRBV9	TRBJ2-1	.	.	TGTGCCAGCAGCCTCTCTCCAGTACCCTACAATGAGCAGTTCTTC	CASSLSPVPYNEQFF
TRBV7-9	TRBJ1-5	TRBD1	.	TGTGCCAGCAGCCCAGAGGGACAGGTCAATCAGCCCCAGCATTTT	CASSPEGQVNQPQHF
TRBV7-8	TRBJ1-2	TRBD1	once	TGTGCCAGCAGCGCTCGGACAGGGTCGTACTATGGCTACACCTTC	CASSARTGSYYGYTF
TRBV19	TRBJ2-7	.	few	TGTGCCAGTAGTTCGGGACACCCATACGAGCAGTACTTC	CASSSGHPYEQYF
TRBV2	TRBJ1-2	.	.	TGTGCCAGCAGTGAAGGGCAAGACTATGGCTACACCTTC	CASSEGQDYGYTF
TRBV27	TRBJ1-1	TRBD1	.	TGTGCCAGCAGCGGTATCAGACAGGGACACACTGAAGCTTTCTTT	CASSGIRQGHTEAFF
TRBV30	TRBJ1-1	.	few	TGTGCCTGGAGTGGCCCGGCAGGAAGGCGCTATAACACTGAAGCTTTCTTT	CAWSGPAGRRYNTEAFF
TRBV2	TRBJ1-2	.	.	TGTGCCAGCAGCCTAACTGGGCAAGGTCCTAACTATGGCTACACCTTC	CASSLTGQGPNYGYTF
TRBV5-1	TRBJ2-1	TRBD1	.	TGCGCCAGCAGCTTGAGGGGCAACTGGGACAGGGGTAACAATGAGCAGTTCTTC	CASSLRGNWDRGNNEQFF
TRBV19	TRBJ2-4	.	.	TGTGCCAGTAGTATGGCCAGGGTAAATCCAAAAAACATTCAGTACTTC	CASSMARVNPKNIQYF
TRBV2	TRBJ1-4	TRBD1	.	TGTGCCAGCAGTCGGGACAGGGGGACAACTAATGAAAAACTGTTTTTT	CASSRDRGTTNEKLFF
TRBV9	TRBJ2-1	TRBD2	once	TGTGCCAGCAGCGAAACCCCCCTAGCGGGGGGGCTTGAGCAGTTCTTC	CASSETPLAGGLEQFF
TRBV2	TRBJ2-4	.	.	TGTGCCAGCACTAAGGATGAGGACATTCAGTACTTC	CASTKDEDIQYF
TRBV28	TRBJ2-1	.	.	TGTGCCAGCAGTTTATTTGCGGCCGGCTACAATGAGCAGTTCTTC	CASSLFAAGYNEQFF
TRBV9	TRBJ1-3	.	.	TGTGCCAGCACCCAAGGGGGGGTGAGTTCTGGAAACACCATATATTTT	CASTQGGVSSGNTIYF
TRBV7-3	TRBJ1-3	.	.	TGTGCCAGCAGCTTAAAAGGGGCATCGGGAAACACCATATATTTT	CASSLKGASGNTIYF
TRBV12-3/TRBV12-4	TRBJ1-3	.	.	TGTGCCAGCAGCACAGGCTCTGGAAACACCATATATTTT	CASSTGSGNTIYF
TRBV5-4	TRBJ1-3	.	once	TGTGCCAGCAGCTCGGACAGAGGAAACACCATATATTTT	CASSSDRGNTIYF
TRBV5-1	TRBJ2-5	TRBD1	many	TGCGCCAGCAGCTTGTGGGGACAGGGTGGAGAGACCCAGTACTTC	CASSLWGQGGETQYF
TRBV9	TRBJ2-7	TRBD2	.	TGTGCCAGCAGCGTTGTAGCGGGTACCTACGAGCAGTACTTC	CASSVVAGTYEQYF
TRBV28	TRBJ2-3	TRBD2	.	TGTGCCAGCAGTCATGGACTAGCGGGAGGGCCACATGGGGATACGCAGTATTTT	CASSHGLAGGPHGDTQYF
TRBV5-4	TRBJ2-4	TRBD2	.	TGTGCCAGCAGCTTGGCCATGTCAGCGGGAGGGGGCAAAAACATTCAGTACTTC	CASSLAMSAGGGKNIQYF
TRBV6-5	TRBJ1-4	.	.	TGTGCCAGCAGTTACTCGCTACGGTTGCGGGAAAAACTGTTTTTT	CASSYSLRLREKLFF
TRBV6-5	TRBJ2-7	TRBD1	.	TGTGCCAGCAGTTACCAACAGGGGGCCTCCTACGAGCAGTACTTC	CASSYQQGASYEQYF
TRBV2	TRBJ2-1	TRBD1	.	TGTGCCAGCAGGCGGGACAGGGAGACCTACAATGAGCAGTTCTTC	CASRRDRETYNEQFF
TRBV4-1	TRBJ2-7	TRBD1	.	TGCGCCAGCAGCCAAGAGTGGGATCCGGGACAGGAGACTGACTTCACCTACGAGCAGTACTTC	CASSQEWDPGQETDFTYEQYF
TRBV7-9	TRBJ1-1	TRBD1	.	TGTGCCAGCAGCCCCGGAGGGACAGGGGTTACTGAAGCTTTCTTT	CASSPGGTGVTEAFF
TRBV13	TRBJ2-5	TRBD2	.	TGTGCCAGCAGCCCATGGGGACTAGCGGGAGCGCAAGAGACCCAGTACTTC	CASSPWGLAGAQETQYF
TRBV27	TRBJ2-7	TRBD1	.	TGTGCCAGCAGCCCGGACAGGGGAGTCTACGAGCAGTACTTC	CASSPDRGVYEQYF
TRBV5-5	TRBJ1-1	TRBD1	.	TGTGCCAGCAGCTTAGGGACAGGGGGTTCCGACACTGAAGCTTTCTTT	CASSLGTGGSDTEAFF